The T cell receptor (beta chain) under discussion was sequenced for a study of breast tumors, draining lymph nodes, adjacent tissues (TCRdb year 2016). In the study overall: The study compared TCR beta repertoires across tumor, adjacent nontumor tissue and axillary lymph nodes from breast cancer patients. In human breast cancer, the study set out to assess how tumor, surrounding tissue and draining lymph node repertoires relate to one another and whether T cells might be exchanged between them. What the work shows at the level of the full study, not this receptor alone: Tumor and nontumor tissue repertoires were significantly more similar in luminal-like than in basal-like breast cancer. T-cell repertoire diversity in tumors was found to be lower than in lymph nodes but higher than in nontumor tissue, and preferential V and J gene usage was observed. The data were considered consistent with most tumor T cells being derived from the lymph node and subsequently expanding within tumor tissue. The study presented the conclusion that tumor T cells originate in lymph nodes as consistent with a hypothesis, not as something directly demonstrated.

Taken from cysteine to phenylalanine, the CDR3 has 14 residues. Just the 42-base CDR3 DNA is kept, in frame starting at base 1. V lost 5 bases and J lost 3 bases; the stretch between them is 14 bases long. CDR1 and CDR2, looked up from the germline V gene (reference sequence), are SGHAT and FQDESV. The axillary draining lymph nodes of breast cancer patients were the source of the lymph node samples. In its sample, this clonotype was seen a few times. Its cognate antigen has yet to be identified. Per-nucleotide qualities are absent, and no much larger clonotype sits a single base away. Data came from an Illumina HiSeq 2000. Multiplex PCR amplification was used to generate the TCR beta chain libraries. The amplified TCR beta chain products were analyzed by high-throughput sequencing. TCRdb ran its own pipeline on the public reads, namely fastp trimming at Q25 and MiXCR clone calling, and kept in-frame beta chains. Rows with one shared CDR3 protein collapse into an entry with the most common genes and DNA. In all, the sample holds 200,000 to 250,000 distinct CDR3 sequences, and 30% to 35% of those were seen once. The leading ten clones occupy 3.6% of the sample.

This receptor was obtained from a female donor with breast cancer. Some clones in this sample may be carry-over from other donors' samples. The sequence joins TRBV11-1 to TRBJ2-7; perhaps TRBD2 is the D gene, with 5 bases matching. Sequenced material: axillary lymph node tissue. The CDR3 protein sequence reads: CASSLERGLYEQYF. The DNA is as follows: TGTGCCAGCAGCCTTGAACGAGGGCTCTACGAGCAGTACTTC.